This T cell receptor (beta chain) emerged from a study of T cell responses to AZD1222 COVID-19 vaccine. Produced via immunoSEQ multiplex PCR; TCRdb's table is partial and in-frame only. Its listing shows around 140,000 clones. A note on this clone: Its antigen is as yet unknown.

Study-wide points: Donors, mostly white British, included more females; clonal diversity was possibly underestimated. Reports say nearly half of spike-specific TCRs go after unmutated variant regions.

Between the trimmed V and J ends, which lost 3 bases and 8 bases, there was a span of 10 bases. CDR3 length: 12 residues. The V gene's germline CDR1 is SGHVS and CDR2 FQNEAQ. The chain couples TRBV7-8 to TRBJ1-1, with unresolved D. Sequencing was done on a sample of peripheral blood. This TCR was recovered from an adult in good health. CDR3 amino acids: CASSLGPGEAFF. As DNA, the CDR3 is TGTGCCAGCAGCTTGGGCCCGGGGGAAGCTTTCTTT.